Detailed here is one T cell receptor beta chain. Its specificity is unknown. The record originates from a study of T cell repertoires in cytomegalovirus infection. For the study at large: In public TCR beta signatures, there were indications of both CMV infection and matching HLA type.

TCRdb itself ran the reads through MiXCR, one entry per CDR3 protein. The table shows about 140,000 distinct CDR3 sequences, with under 8.5% occurring only once. Study-wide findings and caveats: Summed frequency of public TCR beta families distinguished CMV carriers with the relevant HLA. In two of eight donors, the top clonotype was HLA-C-restricted CMV-specific.

The receptor comes from a human donor in good health (CMV status not recorded). Some clones in this sample may be carry-over from other donors' samples. Material for sequencing was PBMCs.

Here the CDR3 DNA reads TGTGCCAGCAGCCAAGGGGGACTAGCGGGGGCTGAGCAGTACTTC. This translates into CASSQGGLAGAEQYF. The rearrangement links TRBV4-2 to TRBJ2-7; 14 bases align to TRBD2. The ends lost 1 base at V and 7 bases at J; junction bases unmatched: 3. The CDR3 length is 15 residues. Germline V lookup: CDR1 LGHNA, CDR2 YNFKEQ.